This T cell receptor beta chain is drawn from a study of CD8 T cells in Susac syndrome. Study findings and constraints: Clonal expansion was not observed in the Susac syndrome CD4+ T cell repertoires.

Germline CDR1 SQVTM, CDR2 ANQGSEA. After removal of 4 bases from V and 12 bases from J, the junction contained 13 bases not matched to a gene. The CDR3 extends over 13 amino acids. FACS enriched CD8+ TEMRA cells, while bulk CD8+ and CD4+ were negatively isolated. Regarding this clonotype: The antigen remains unidentified.

An amount of RNA that ranged from roughly 0.5 to 1 ug was reverse transcribed with random hexamers. It was immunoSEQ multiplex PCR that amplified TCR beta CDR3 across 54 Vbeta and 13 Jbeta. TCRdb reprocessed the immunoSEQ multiplex PCR reads with MiXCR, giving one entry per CDR3 protein. The sample contains more than 200,000 distinct CDR3 sequences, 94% of which appear only once. Sequenced material: CD4+ T cells from PBMCs. The clonotype was recovered from a human donor with Susac syndrome. The chain recombines TRBV29-1 with TRBJ1-1; TRBD1 agrees at 8 bases. The CDR3 is CSVVVVTGAYTFF. Here the CDR3 DNA reads TGCAGCGTTGTAGTGGTGACAGGGGCTTACACTTTCTTT.